These T cell receptor beta chains were read from a single sample in a study of cytomegalovirus exposure and HLA in healthy donors. Assay: immunoSEQ multiplex PCR; the TCRdb copy retains only in-frame clones and omits some. The table includes about 90,000 clones, less than 80% detected once. Source material: PBMCs. These TCRs come from a young man in good health and CMV-seropositive. CDR3s include the opening cysteine and the closing phenylalanine or tryptophan. Fields, in order: CDR3 protein, V gene, CDR3 length, J gene, clone size. The size field is filled for only some rows; it gives once, few, many or a size class.

CSAPLGRVYTF TRBV20-1 11 TRBJ1-2 .
CASSLPGARGEQYF TRBV18 14 TRBJ2-7 .
CASSLVSGGTDTQYF TRBV7-2 15 TRBJ2-3 .
CASSHDVTGDGYEQFF TRBV4-1 16 TRBJ2-1 .
CASTLRGGIGGYTF TRBV6-5 14 TRBJ1-2 .
CASSLEGTRRAGELFF TRBV5-4 16 TRBJ2-2 .
CASSYSRTGSSYEQYF TRBV6-5 16 . .
CASSYSRFSGTLEQFF TRBV6-5 16 TRBJ2-1 .
CASRDQASDYGYTF TRBV28 14 TRBJ1-2 .
CAWSSGGGLNTEAFF TRBV30 15 TRBJ1-1 .
CASSPGYEQYF TRBV2 11 TRBJ2-7 .
CASSGGQGMGNTIYF TRBV2 15 TRBJ1-3 .
CASNALAGGGTGELFF TRBV9 16 TRBJ2-2 .
CASSLEAGVGTQYF TRBV5-1 14 TRBJ2-5 .
CASSLAGGGGQPQHF TRBV5-1 15 TRBJ1-5 .
CASSQDSRGTYNEQFF TRBV4-2 16 TRBJ2-1 .
CASSPGTGMAGVENIQYF TRBV9 18 TRBJ2-4 once
CAISESGGATNEKLFF TRBV10-3 16 TRBJ1-4 .
CASSLFIGTGHTGELFF TRBV7-9 17 TRBJ2-2 few
CASGWGDEQFF TRBV25-1 11 TRBJ2-1 .
CASSSRGGKLFF TRBV6-5 12 TRBJ2-2 .
CASSLGRESTDTQYF TRBV27 15 TRBJ2-3 .
CSAAGTNPEAFF TRBV29-1 12 TRBJ1-1 once
CASSQDGTGRIQYEQYF TRBV4-3 17 TRBJ2-7 .
CASSSTENTEAFF TRBV7-6 13 TRBJ1-1 .
CASSPGTGGYNEQFF TRBV5-4 15 TRBJ2-1 few
CASGGLQGEDTQYF TRBV9 14 TRBJ2-3 .
CASSIRDREARGYTF TRBV19 15 TRBJ1-2 few
CASSFTVNQPQHF TRBV11-2 13 TRBJ1-5 .
CASSQEQGYDNYGYTF TRBV14 16 TRBJ1-2 .
CSVPQETQYF TRBV20-1 10 TRBJ2-5 .
CASSEHPGHEQYF TRBV10-1 13 TRBJ2-7 many
CAWGSDYEQYF TRBV30 11 TRBJ2-7 .
CASSQAGGHTGELFF TRBV4-1 15 TRBJ2-2 .
CASRYSIRSTEAFF TRBV6-5 14 TRBJ1-1 few
CASSLGGGSGGYTF TRBV28 14 TRBJ1-2 .
CASSVGGGQGQEAFF TRBV9 15 TRBJ1-1 once
CASSQEWQGGDTQYF TRBV4-1 15 TRBJ2-3 .
CASSFGISANYGYTF TRBV7-2 15 TRBJ1-2 .
CASSLDSSSYEQYF TRBV4-3 14 TRBJ2-7 .
CASSPAVADSYEQYF TRBV7-9 15 . once
CASRGQSTDTQYF TRBV2 13 TRBJ2-3 once
CASSYPVGQDIGYTF TRBV6-6 15 TRBJ1-2 .
CASSQDRGPTSTDTQYF TRBV4-2 17 TRBJ2-3 .
CASSEDRWTEAFF TRBV6-1 13 TRBJ1-1 few
CASSHLQIYEAFF TRBV7-9 13 TRBJ1-1 .
CASSLGHRATLKAFF TRBV28 15 TRBJ1-1 .
CASSQEGGGTYEQYF TRBV4-1 15 TRBJ2-7 .
CASSLGTASQETQYF TRBV11-3 15 TRBJ2-5 .
CASSTSRVDYGYTF TRBV19 14 TRBJ1-2 .